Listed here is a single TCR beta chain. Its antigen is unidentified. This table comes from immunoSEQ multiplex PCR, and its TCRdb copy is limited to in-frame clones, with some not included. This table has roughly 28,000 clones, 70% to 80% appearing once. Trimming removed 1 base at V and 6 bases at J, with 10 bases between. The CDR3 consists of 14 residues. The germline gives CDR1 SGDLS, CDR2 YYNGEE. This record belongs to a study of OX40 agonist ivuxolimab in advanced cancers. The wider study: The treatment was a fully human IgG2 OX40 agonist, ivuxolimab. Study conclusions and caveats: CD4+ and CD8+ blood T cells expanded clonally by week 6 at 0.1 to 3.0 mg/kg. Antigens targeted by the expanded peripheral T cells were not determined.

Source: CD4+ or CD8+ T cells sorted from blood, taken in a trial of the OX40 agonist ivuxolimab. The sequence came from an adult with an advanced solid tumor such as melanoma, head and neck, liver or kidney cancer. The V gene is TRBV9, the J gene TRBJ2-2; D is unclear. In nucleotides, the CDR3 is TGTGCCAGCAGCGTAACGTTAGGGCCCGGGGAGCTGTTTTTT. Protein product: CASSVTLGPGELFF.